The 11 T cell receptor beta chains below were found in one sample sequenced in a study of identical twins. MiXCR, run by TCRdb on the 5' RACE reads, gives a single entry per CDR3 protein. Of hundreds of thousands of distinct CDR3 sequences in the sample, around 7.4% were seen once. Another study also made use of these data, one on yellow fever vaccine responses in identical twins.

The sequenced sample was PBMCs. These receptor sequences come from a woman between 18 and 29 years old in good health.

This clonotype occurred many times. The V and J genes are TRBV7-9 and TRBJ2-5; 10 bases map to TRBD1. V shed 5 bases and J 0 bases; nucleotides not matched to a gene: 3. This CDR3 is 15 amino acids long. Germline CDR1 SEHNR, CDR2 FQNEAQ (reference sequence). In nucleotides, the CDR3 is TGTGCCAGCAGCCCCGGGACAGGGGACCAAGAGACCCAGTACTTC. Translation gives CASSPGTGDQETQYF.

At least ten counts were recorded for this clonotype. CDR3: CASTSDRGEAFF. In DNA form, the CDR3 reads TGTGCCAGCACTTCGGACAGGGGGGAAGCTTTCTTT. This rearrangement joins TRBV2 to TRBJ1-1; 10 bases agree with TRBD1. V lost 7 bases and J lost 8; bases outside the gene matches: 4. This CDR3 has 12 residues. The germline V gene encodes CDR1 SNHLY and CDR2 FYNNEI.

This chain connects TRBV7-9 to TRBJ2-7; 11 bases fit TRBD2. Trimming at V came to 5 bases and at J to 0 bases, leaving 3 bases not matched to a gene. The length of the CDR3 is 15 residues. Germline CDR1 SEHNR, CDR2 FQNEAQ (reference sequence). The CDR3 region is CASSLSGGASYEQYV. DNA for the CDR3: TGTGCCAGCAGCCTTAGCGGGGGGGCCTCCTACGAGCAGTACGTC.

The V call is TRBV12-3 or TRBV12-4, the J call TRBJ1-2; TRBD1 aligns across 9 bases. The CDR3 has 15 residues. V shed 1 base, J shed 5 bases, and the junction held 5 bases outside the gene matches. The CDR3 sequence is CASSLDGTGRYGYTF. CDR3 nucleotide sequence: TGTGCCAGCAGTTTAGATGGGACAGGGAGGTATGGCTACACCTTC.

V is TRBV10-3 and J is TRBJ1-5; D uncertain. Trimming stripped 5 bases from V and 6 bases from J, with 14 bases between. The germline CDR1 and CDR2 sequences are ENHRY and SYGVKD. The CDR3 sequence is 14 residues long. The CDR3 sequence is CAISSASEVQPQHF. In DNA form, the CDR3 reads TGTGCCATCAGTTCAGCTTCGGAGGTTCAGCCCCAGCATTTT.

In this sample, this clonotype turned up many times. The chain carries TRBV19 and TRBJ2-5, with D uncertain. V lost 5 bases and J 2 bases, leaving 9 bases between the germline ends. Per the germline V gene, CDR1 is LNHDA and CDR2 is SQIVND (reference sequence). CDR3 length: 13 residues. The CDR3 is CASSEILQETQYF. The CDR3 nucleotides read TGTGCCAGTAGTGAAATCCTACAAGAGACCCAGTACTTC.

In its sample, this clonotype was seen a few times. V and J are TRBV3-1 and TRBJ2-7, with TRBD2 identical over 7 bases. Germline V gene sequence: CDR1 LGHDT, CDR2 YNNKEL (reference sequence). This CDR3 region has 16 residues. The V segment lost 1 base and the J segment 0 bases; nucleotides outside the gene matches: 6. DNA for the CDR3: TGTGCCAGCAGCCAAGCTGCACTAGCGATCTCCTACGAGCAGTACTTC. Translation gives CASSQAALAISYEQYF.

At least ten counts were recorded for this clonotype. The V and J genes are TRBV20-1 and TRBJ1-1; perhaps TRBD1 as D (5 bases). V was shortened by 4 bases and J by 10 bases, with 16 bases between the two germline ends. Looked up from germline, CDR1 is DFQATT and CDR2 is SNEGSKA (reference sequence). This CDR3 contains 12 residues. The CDR3 sequence is CSATSPRRGAFF. The CDR3 DNA sequence: TGCAGTGCTACCTCTCCGCGGAGGGGAGCTTTCTTT.

This clonotype was seen only a few times. The chain is built from TRBV20-1 and TRBJ2-1, with 7 bases aligning to TRBD2. This CDR3 contains 18 residues. Germline CDR1 reads DFQATT; CDR2 reads SNEGSKA (reference sequence). With V trimmed by 0 bases and J by 7 bases, 18 bases remained unmatched. The CDR3 DNA is TGCAGTGCTAGAGATCGGCTAGCGGAACCTCCCCGGGGGAATGAGCAGTTCTTC. Its translation: CSARDRLAEPPRGNEQFF.

The chain recombines TRBV6-1 with TRBJ1-5, with D perhaps matching TRBD1 (6 bases). The V gene lost 7 bases and the J gene lost 0 bases, with 13 bases spanning the gap. The CDR3 length is 15 residues. CDR1 MNHNS and CDR2 SASEGT come from the germline V gene. CDR3 coding DNA: TGTGCCAGCACTCTGGGGGGACATAGCAATCAGCCCCAGCATTTT. Amino acid sequence: CASTLGGHSNQPQHF.

In its sample, this clonotype was seen many times. The chain uses TRBV4-1 and TRBJ2-1, with 10 bases that match TRBD2. CDR1 is MGHRA and CDR2 is YSYEKL in the germline V gene. This CDR3 contains 18 residues. After removal of 2 bases from V and 5 bases from J, the junction contained 12 bases not matched to a gene. The CDR3 DNA sequence: TGCGCCAGCAGCCAACCCCTCTCGGGACTAGCGTTCAACAATGAGCAGTTCTTC. Its translation is CASSQPLSGLAFNNEQFF.